Shown below are 26 T cell receptor beta chains from a single sample sequenced in a study of identical twins' blood T cells. TCRdb reprocessed the 5' RACE reads via MiXCR and lists one record per CDR3 protein. This sample has around 380,000 distinct CDR3 sequences, with 28% found just once. The sequencing input was PBMCs. The receptors shown here come from a woman between 18 and 55 years old in good health.

The table lists this clonotype with a count of one. The chain employs TRBV7-2 and TRBJ2-2; D possibly corresponds to TRBD1 (6 bases). This CDR3 is 15 amino acids long. Per the germline V gene, CDR1 is SGHTA and CDR2 is FQGNSA. The germline V and J ends were trimmed by 6 bases and 5 bases, with 16 bases remaining between them. In nucleotides, the CDR3 is TGTGCCAGCAGTCAGGGGAGAGGCTATACCGGGGAGCTGTTTTTT. Translated: CASSQGRGYTGELFF.

This sequence joins TRBV7-2 and TRBJ1-2; D is ambiguous. CDR1 SGHTA and CDR2 FQGNSA come from the germline V gene. CDR3 length: 15 amino acids. Trimming removed 2 bases from V and 5 bases from J, with 15 bases in between. CDR3 loop: CASSLKYRVEYGYTF. The CDR3 DNA reads TGTGCCAGCAGCTTAAAATACCGGGTGGAGTATGGCTACACCTTC.

This clonotype was found a few times. The chain joins TRBV7-9 to TRBJ1-1; D gene unclear. The germline V gene has CDR1 SEHNR and CDR2 FQNEAQ (reference sequence). Trimming shortened V by 5 bases and J by 3 bases, and 13 bases separated the two germline ends. The CDR3 is 14 residues long. The CDR3 is CASSGREYDTEAFF. For the CDR3, the DNA is TGTGCCAGCAGCGGACGGGAGTACGACACTGAAGCTTTCTTT.

The rearrangement joins TRBV11-2 to TRBJ2-2; D not certain. Trimming took 0 bases from V and 6 from J, leaving 5 bases between them. This CDR3 has 13 amino acids. Germline V gives CDR1 SGHAT, CDR2 FQNNGV. The DNA for the CDR3 is TGTGCCAGCAGCTTAGATATAGCCGGGGAGCTGTTTTTT. It specifies CASSLDIAGELFF.

This chain links TRBV30 with TRBJ2-3, with 8 bases matching TRBD2. CDR1 GTSNPN and CDR2 SVGIG come from the germline V gene (reference sequence). This CDR3 is built from 13 residues. The junction had 2 bases not matched to a gene; V was cut back by 4 bases and J by 2 bases. CDR3 sequence reads: CAWTGGVTDTQYF. CDR3 bases: TGTGCCTGGACCGGGGGGGTCACAGATACGCAGTATTTT.

This clonotype was detected a few times. The chain uses TRBV29-1 and TRBJ2-4; a possible D gene is TRBD2 (6 bases). Germline CDR1 SQVTM, CDR2 ANQGSEA. With 4 bases removed from V and 8 bases from J, the gap between germline ends came to 6 bases. The CDR3 has 10 amino acids. CDR3 region: CSVGLDIQYF. The CDR3, as DNA: TGCAGCGTTGGACTAGACATTCAGTACTTC.

This chain links TRBV12-5 with TRBJ2-3; either TRBD1 or TRBD2 may fit D (5 bases each). V lost 3 bases and J lost 5, with 15 bases in between. In germline, CDR1 is LGHNT, CDR2 FRNRAP. The CDR3 consists of 15 residues. For the CDR3, the DNA is TGTGCTAGTGGTTTCCAAACAGGTGCGGGAGATACGCAGTATTTT. The encoded protein is CASGFQTGAGDTQYF.

This clonotype showed up just a few times. V is TRBV7-2 and J is TRBJ1-3, with D unresolved. V was cut by 3 bases and J by 2 bases, with 11 bases left in between. Looked up from germline, CDR1 is SGHTA and CDR2 is FQGNSA. This CDR3 has 15 amino acids. CDR3 loop: CASSFERPAGNTIYF. The CDR3 DNA follows: TGTGCCAGCAGCTTTGAACGGCCCGCTGGAAACACCATATATTTT.

As regards this clonotype: One end of the junction is discordant with germline, which a read error may explain. The chain carries TRBV19 and TRBJ2-2; tentative D call: TRBD1 (7 bases). The CDR3 sequence is 14 residues long. Germline loops: CDR1 LNHDA, CDR2 SQIVND (reference sequence). The CDR3, as DNA: TGTGCCGGTAGACAGGGAGGTGGCACCGGGGAGCTGTTTTTT. Translation gives CAGRQGGGTGELFF.

This sequence joins TRBV20-1 and TRBJ1-5; weak D call: TRBD1 (5 bases). The germline gives CDR1 DFQATT, CDR2 SNEGSKA (reference sequence). The V end was cut by 4 bases, the J end by 6 bases, with 16 bases between. The length of the CDR3 is 14 residues. CDR3: CSATPSGGGQPQHF. The CDR3 DNA follows: TGCAGTGCTACCCCTTCGGGGGGTGGTCAGCCCCAGCATTTT.

The count of this clonotype is one. The V gene is TRBV29-1, the J gene TRBJ2-7, with D hard to call. This CDR3 is 13 amino acids long. V lost 5 bases and J 3 bases, leaving 14 bases between the germline ends. Germline values: CDR1 SQVTM, CDR2 ANQGSEA. CDR3 sequence (DNA): TGCAGCGTTATATGGCCGGCAAACTACGAGCAGTACTTC. Translating gives CSVIWPANYEQYF.

This clonotype was detected a few times. The chain couples TRBV25-1 to TRBJ2-7; no clear D gene. The CDR3 runs to 12 residues. In germline, CDR1 is MGHDK, CDR2 SYGVNS. Trimming took 6 bases from V and 2 from J, leaving 8 bases between them. For the CDR3, the DNA is TGTGCCAGCAGGAAAGACCCCTACGAGCAGTACTTC. This gives the protein CASRKDPYEQYF.

The sample holds a few counts of this clonotype. V gene TRBV20-1 combines with J gene TRBJ2-1, with 11 bases matching TRBD2. The CDR3 is made up of 15 amino acids. J lost 9 bases, V lost 5 bases, and 12 bases had no gene match. The V gene's germline CDR1 is DFQATT and CDR2 SNEGSKA (reference sequence). CDR3: CSALRGLAVRGEQFF. The CDR3 DNA sequence: TGCAGTGCTCTCCGGGGACTAGCGGTTAGGGGTGAGCAGTTCTTC.

This clonotype was counted many times. This chain joins TRBV5-1 and TRBJ1-5; D uncertain. The length of the CDR3 is 15 residues. The germline CDR1 and CDR2 sequences are SGHRS and YFSETQ. Trimming pared 0 bases from V and 0 bases from J, leaving 7 bases between. The CDR3 is CASSLGGISNQPQHF. The CDR3 coding sequence is TGCGCCAGCAGCTTGGGAGGAATTAGCAATCAGCCCCAGCATTTT.

The rearrangement joins TRBV29-1 to TRBJ2-7; 7 nucleotides match TRBD1. Trimming at V came to 2 bases and at J to 7 bases, leaving 11 bases not matched to a gene. CDR3 length equals 14 residues. The V gene's germline CDR1 is SQVTM and CDR2 ANQGSEA. The CDR3 sequence: CSVETSNRGDEQYF. The CDR3 region has the DNA TGCAGCGTTGAAACCAGTAACAGGGGAGATGAGCAGTACTTC.

In nucleotides, the CDR3 is TGCGCCAGCTGGAGGGGGTCTAGCGCCCACAATGAGCAGTTCTTC. Protein sequence: CASWRGSSAHNEQFF. The chain couples TRBV10-2 to TRBJ2-1; possibly TRBD1 or TRBD2 for D (6 bases each). The germline CDR1 and CDR2 sequences are WSHSY and SAAADI. V lost 8 bases and J 5 bases, leaving 19 bases between the germline ends. The CDR3 extends over 15 amino acids.

The chain joins TRBV5-1 to TRBJ1-6; D gene uncertain. The CDR3 length is 15 residues. V lost 5 bases to trimming and J lost 0 bases, with 9 bases between them. The germline CDR1 and CDR2 sequences are SGHRS and YFSETQ. The CDR3 DNA follows: TGCGCCAGCAGGACGGCGAGCTCCTATAATTCACCCCTCCACTTT. Amino acid sequence: CASRTASSYNSPLHF.

This clonotype was detected a few times. The chain recombines TRBV4-2 with TRBJ1-2; tentative D call: TRBD1 (5 bases). CDR1 is LGHNA and CDR2 is YNFKEQ in the germline V gene. Trimming removed 5 bases from V and 1 base from J, with 17 bases in between. The CDR3 totals 16 residues. Here the CDR3 reads CASSTTAGVDNYGYTF. DNA of the CDR3: TGTGCCAGCAGCACAACGGCGGGGGTCGATAACTATGGCTACACCTTC.

The rearrangement uses TRBV7-9 and TRBJ2-6, with D possibly TRBD1 on 6 matching bases. The CDR3 totals 16 residues. V lost 4 bases and J 0 bases, leaving 10 bases between the germline ends. Germline CDR1 and CDR2: SEHNR and FQNEAQ (reference sequence). This CDR3 is CASSYGQSSGANVLTF. As DNA, the CDR3 is TGTGCCAGCAGCTATGGACAGAGCTCTGGGGCCAACGTCCTGACTTTC.

The rearrangement uses TRBV29-1 and TRBJ2-1, with TRBD1 as a possible D gene (7 bases). The germline V gene has CDR1 SQVTM and CDR2 ANQGSEA. The CDR3 contains 14 residues. Trimming pared 1 base from V and 8 bases from J, leaving 15 bases between. The CDR3 DNA reads TGCAGCGTTGAAGGGGGCAGGGGGGTCGATGAGCAGTTCTTC. Amino acids: CSVEGGRGVDEQFF.

This clonotype was seen repeatedly, ten times or more. The CDR3 bases are TGCGCCAGCAGCCCCCCCCTTGATGGGAACACTGAAGCTTTCTTT. Translated, it gives CASSPPLDGNTEAFF. V is TRBV5-1 and J is TRBJ1-1; D uncertain. The CDR3 totals 15 residues. The germline CDR1 and CDR2 sequences are SGHRS and YFSETQ. Between the trimmed V and J ends, which lost 4 bases and 1 base, there was a span of 14 bases.

The chain is built from TRBV5-1 and TRBJ2-7, with TRBD2 identical over 8 bases. Looked up from germline, CDR1 is SGHRS and CDR2 is YFSETQ. The J segment lost 7 bases and the V segment lost 0 bases, leaving 9 bases of the junction unmatched. CDR3 length: 15 residues. CDR3 loop: CASSLGSAGVEEQYF. Written as DNA, the CDR3 is TGCGCCAGCAGCTTGGGATCAGCGGGGGTCGAAGAGCAGTACTTC.

This clonotype was picked up a small number of times. V is TRBV11-2 and J is TRBJ2-7, with D hard to call. The CDR3 runs 15 residues. V was cut by 0 bases and J by 9 bases, with 18 bases left in between. Germline loops: CDR1 SGHAT, CDR2 FQNNGV. CDR3: CASSLDASPLVGQYF. The DNA for the CDR3 is TGTGCCAGCAGCTTAGACGCATCCCCGTTGGTCGGGCAGTACTTC.

The V and J genes are TRBV6-1 and TRBJ1-1; 7 bases are a match to TRBD1. The germline gives CDR1 MNHNS, CDR2 SASEGT. The CDR3 sequence is 12 residues long. V was clipped by 4 bases and J by 10 bases; unmatched bases: 6. The CDR3 loop reads CASSVMTGLAFF. The CDR3 DNA reads as TGTGCCAGCAGTGTGATGACAGGGTTAGCTTTCTTT.

This clonotype has more than one count but fewer than ten. The rearrangement joins TRBV20-1 to TRBJ1-1, with 12 bases lining up with TRBD1. The J segment lost 1 base and the V segment lost 1 base, leaving 13 bases of the junction unmatched. Germline V lookup: CDR1 DFQATT, CDR2 SNEGSKA (reference sequence). The CDR3 runs 19 residues. CDR3 region: CSARGPGTGGFGRNTEAFF. The CDR3 nucleotides are TGCAGTGCTAGAGGGCCCGGGACAGGGGGCTTTGGAAGGAACACTGAAGCTTTCTTT.

This clonotype was detected only once. A junction boundary mismatches the germline segment, possibly from a read error. The V call is TRBV29-1, the J call TRBJ1-2; D is uncertain. CDR1 SQVTM and CDR2 ANQGSEA come from the germline V gene. The CDR3 covers 12 residues. CDR3 amino acids: CGVEGQDRGYTF. CDR3 nucleotide sequence: TGCGGCGTTGAGGGCCAGGATCGCGGCTACACCTTC.